This TCR beta chain was observed in a study of tumor and adjacent non-tumor tissue in lung cancer. Whole-study results and caveats: In normal lung, the top 100 clones were significantly more dominant than in tumor.

This sample's RNA came from whole unsorted tissue. The normal lung tissue was taken more than 3 cm from the tumor edge. Newly diagnosed lung cancer patients had thoracic surgery in China, August–late 2014, without prior chemotherapy. TCRbeta libraries were built with three rounds of nested PCR, modified from ARM-PCR. TCRdb reanalysed the multiplex PCR reads using MiXCR and keeps one entry per CDR3 protein. The top ten clones hold about half of a sample with fewer than 100,000 distinct CDR3 sequences, about 82% of them seen once. In regard to this clonotype: Its antigen remains unknown.

The receptor was derived from a man in his sixties with non-small cell lung cancer. The sample taken for sequencing was distant non-tumor lung tissue.

CDR3: CSARAGTLWGGEMFF. CDR3 DNA: TGCAGTGCTAGAGCAGGGACCCTTTGGGGTGGTGAGATGTTTTTT. The chain carries TRBV20-1 and TRBJ2-2, with D perhaps given as TRBD1 or TRBD2 (5 bases each). Germline CDR1 is DFQATT and CDR2 is SNEGSKA (reference sequence). V was trimmed by 1 base and J by 15 bases, leaving 24 bases between them. The CDR3 is 15 amino acids.